The present T cell receptor (beta chain) was sequenced within a study of monozygotic twins with inflammatory bowel disease. TCRdb reprocessed the 5' RACE reads, keeping one entry per CDR3 protein, no DNA. Found here are fewer than 350,000 distinct CDR3 sequences; the top ten clones hold 2% to 2.5%. Sequenced material: blood. The receptor was isolated from a human donor with ulcerative colitis or Crohn's disease, or a healthy co-twin of an affected twin (not recorded which).

This CDR3 is CASSLEAAKGETQYF. The rearrangement uses TRBV5-1 and TRBJ2-5. The CDR3 extends over 15 amino acids. Germline CDR1 reads SGHRS; CDR2 reads YFSETQ.